This T cell receptor beta chain was recovered during a study of T cells in narcolepsy. Study-wide points: HCRT-specific and TRIB2-specific autoreactive clonotypes appeared among same-patient CSF and blood CD4+ clonotypes. Autoreactive clone sequences were missing from some blood memory CD4+ repertoires.

The CDR3 length is 17 residues. The J segment lost 7 bases and the V segment lost 7 bases, leaving 18 bases of the junction unmatched. The V gene's germline CDR1 is SGHNT and CDR2 YYREEE (reference sequence). Comment on this clone: Its matching antigen is unknown.

Using immunoSEQ multiplex PCR, the repertoire was profiled, and TCRdb retains in-frame clones only, with some absent. This sample has 20,000 to 25,000 clones, with 92% found just once. The origin of this receptor is a human donor with narcolepsy. The sequencing sample was made of CD45RA- memory CD4+ T cells from PBMCs. The rearrangement joins TRBV5-4 to TRBJ1-2, with 11 bases lining up with TRBD1. CDR3 DNA sequence: TGTGCCAGCGCTCGGACAGGGGGCGCGGACCAGGAGCGTGGCTACACCTTC. This translates into CASARTGGADQERGYTF.